Described below is a single TCR beta chain sequence and its context. What it binds is unknown. This sample is part of a study of identifying expanded T cells in peripheral blood. Measured with immunoSEQ multiplex PCR; TCRdb has only the in-frame clones, and not every one. The sample includes around 78,000 clones, 70% to 90% seen only once; the top ten take around 18%. The CDR3 is 17 residues long. The V and J ends lost 4 bases and 4 bases respectively, with 21 bases between them. Germline CDR1 and CDR2: LGHNA and YSLEER. Whole-study results and caveats: Technical replicates showed about 1.2 changed clones; two weeks about 16; four weeks 19.

Material for sequencing was blood. The chain joins TRBV4-3 to TRBJ2-3, with D perhaps matching TRBD1 (6 bases). The TCR originated in a person between 18 and 75 years old in good health. DNA of the CDR3: TGCGCCAGCAGCCTCGAACTTGACAGGCGGGTAGCAGATACGCAGTATTTT. Its protein product is CASSLELDRRVADTQYF.